This is a list of T cell receptor beta chains from one sample in a study of cytomegalovirus exposure and HLA in healthy donors. The data were produced by immunoSEQ multiplex PCR, yet TCRdb's version contains in-frame clones alone and is incomplete. The sample holds some 77,000 clones, roughly three quarters seen once. Sequencing was carried out using PBMCs. The receptors derive from a woman aged 50 to 60 in good health and CMV-seropositive. Each CDR3 is given without its conserved first and last residue. Fields, in order: D gene, V gene, J gene, CDR3 protein. The D gene is left open where the match is weak.

D: .; V: TRBV19; J: TRBJ2-1; CDR3: ASSIGALRGAEQF
D: .; V: TRBV5-1; J: TRBJ1-1; CDR3: ASSLASLRETEAF
D: .; V: TRBV7-8; J: TRBJ2-1; CDR3: ASSHSKDSKQF
D: TRBD1; V: TRBV19; J: TRBJ2-5; CDR3: ASKGQGAWETQY
D: TRBD2; V: TRBV6-6; J: TRBJ2-3; CDR3: ASSSGTSGGRDTQY
D: TRBD1; V: TRBV5-1; J: TRBJ1-1; CDR3: ASSPLQGGNTEAF
D: .; V: TRBV5-4; J: TRBJ2-3; CDR3: ASSFQGATDTQY
D: .; V: TRBV19; J: TRBJ1-3; CDR3: ASKTVRRDTLFSGNTIY
D: TRBD1; V: TRBV19; J: TRBJ1-2; CDR3: ASSLAGTGGFGYT
D: .; V: TRBV19; J: TRBJ1-5; CDR3: ASSIPGRGARQPQH
D: TRBD1; V: TRBV18; J: TRBJ1-5; CDR3: ASSQGQAINQPQH
D: TRBD2; V: TRBV18; J: TRBJ2-2; CDR3: ASSPIAGADTGELF
D: TRBD1; V: TRBV18; J: TRBJ1-6; CDR3: ASSQDRGSSPLH
D: TRBD2; V: TRBV6-1; J: TRBJ2-7; CDR3: ASSARGAVYEQY
D: .; V: TRBV2; J: TRBJ2-5; CDR3: ASSESGKTQY
D: .; V: TRBV7-8; J: TRBJ2-1; CDR3: ASSRGSNEQF
D: .; V: TRBV13; J: TRBJ2-3; CDR3: ASSFSGTSTDTQY
D: TRBD2; V: TRBV19; J: TRBJ2-2; CDR3: ATGTSGSLVGELF
D: TRBD1; V: TRBV13; J: TRBJ1-3; CDR3: ASSLGGGLTGNTIY
D: TRBD1; V: TRBV10-2; J: TRBJ1-6; CDR3: ASLRPGTGSKSPLH
D: TRBD1; V: TRBV11-2; J: TRBJ2-3; CDR3: ASSGPGQQMQY
D: TRBD1; V: TRBV19; J: TRBJ2-7; CDR3: ASSIRQGAHEQY
D: TRBD1; V: TRBV2; J: TRBJ1-4; CDR3: ASSATGGGEKLF
D: TRBD2; V: TRBV5-1; J: TRBJ2-5; CDR3: ASSLGASGPTQETQY
D: .; V: TRBV7-3; J: TRBJ2-2; CDR3: ASSLTPVAGELF
D: .; V: TRBV7-9; J: TRBJ2-2; CDR3: ASSRQNTGELF
D: .; V: TRBV11-2; J: TRBJ2-7; CDR3: ASSYTQGLYEQY
D: .; V: TRBV5-6; J: TRBJ2-5; CDR3: ASSLPEETQY
D: TRBD1; V: TRBV11-2; J: TRBJ1-2; CDR3: ASRYPGTGRYT
D: .; V: TRBV30; J: TRBJ1-2; CDR3: AWSTGGYGYT
D: TRBD2; V: TRBV4-1; J: TRBJ2-3; CDR3: ASSQEKSGVGRAVDTQY
D: TRBD1; V: TRBV30; J: TRBJ1-6; CDR3: AWNLDRGDSPLH
D: .; V: TRBV30; J: TRBJ1-4; CDR3: AWTPATNEKLF
D: TRBD2; V: TRBV7-9; J: TRBJ2-1; CDR3: SSSPGTSGGTSYNEQF
D: .; V: TRBV6-6; J: TRBJ1-1; CDR3: ASSNVIVQENTEAF
D: TRBD2; V: TRBV4-2; J: TRBJ2-3; CDR3: ASSQGTTSGAYWNTQY
D: .; V: TRBV6-5; J: TRBJ1-1; CDR3: ASSYQTDRVAF
D: .; V: TRBV29-1; J: TRBJ2-7; CDR3: SVVGGGDEQY
D: TRBD2; V: TRBV7-6; J: TRBJ2-5; CDR3: ASSPGTSGVETQY
D: .; V: TRBV28; J: TRBJ1-1; CDR3: ASSSAGRTNTEVF
D: TRBD2; V: TRBV7-9; J: TRBJ2-2; CDR3: ASSLATSGAGELF
D: TRBD2; V: TRBV4-2; J: TRBJ2-4; CDR3: ASSQNPGLAGGHDIQY
D: .; V: TRBV6-6; J: TRBJ1-2; CDR3: ASSGGTDYGYT
D: .; V: TRBV5-6; J: TRBJ2-5; CDR3: ASSSLGPGVQETQY
D: TRBD1; V: TRBV11-2; J: TRBJ2-4; CDR3: ASSSIDRGLAKNIQY
D: .; V: TRBV25-1; J: TRBJ2-4; CDR3: ASSYRLGGGDIQY